This T cell receptor (beta chain) was found in a study of blood T cell repertoires in COVID-19. Background on the study: Sites across the United States, Italy and Spain contributed samples from acute and convalescent COVID-19. The analysed material was cDNA or gDNA that came from T cells, B-cell-depleted T cells, or PBMCs.

This CDR3 region has 13 residues. Germline CDR1 is LGHNA and CDR2 is YNFKEQ. V shed 3 bases and J shed 2 bases, with 8 bases lying between them. Original handling: Reference gene primers were amplified, and this amplification served to estimate nucleated cell counts. Profiling relied on immunoSEQ multiplex PCR, and the TCRdb table lists in-frame clones only, not all of them. V, J and clone size derive from that table, while D and trimming were established from the DNA sequence. The table shows 300,000 to 400,000 clones, with approximately 89% occurring only once. The sample was peripheral blood. The chain links TRBV4-2 to TRBJ2-7; D gene uncertain. This receptor was taken from a woman in her forties or fifties who had recovered from COVID-19. Here the CDR3 reads CASSQSPTYEQYF. CDR3 sequence (DNA): TGTGCCAGCAGCCAGTCTCCTACCTACGAGCAGTACTTC.